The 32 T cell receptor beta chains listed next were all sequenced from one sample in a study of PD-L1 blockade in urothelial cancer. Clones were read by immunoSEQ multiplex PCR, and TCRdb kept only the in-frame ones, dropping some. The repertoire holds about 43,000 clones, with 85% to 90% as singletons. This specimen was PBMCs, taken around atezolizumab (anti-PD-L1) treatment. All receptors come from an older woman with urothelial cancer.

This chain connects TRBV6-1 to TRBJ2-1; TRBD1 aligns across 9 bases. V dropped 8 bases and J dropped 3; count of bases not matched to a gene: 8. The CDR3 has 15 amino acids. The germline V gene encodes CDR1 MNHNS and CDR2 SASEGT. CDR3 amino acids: CASAVQTGGYNEQFF. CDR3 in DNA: TGTGCCAGCGCGGTACAGACAGGGGGCTACAATGAGCAGTTCTTC.

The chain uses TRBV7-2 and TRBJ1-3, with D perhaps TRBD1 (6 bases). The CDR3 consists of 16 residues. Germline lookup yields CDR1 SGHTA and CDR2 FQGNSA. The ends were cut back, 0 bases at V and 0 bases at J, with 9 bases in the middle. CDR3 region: CASSLAGTSSGNTIYF. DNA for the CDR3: TGTGCCAGCAGCTTAGCGGGGACATCCTCTGGAAACACCATATATTTT.

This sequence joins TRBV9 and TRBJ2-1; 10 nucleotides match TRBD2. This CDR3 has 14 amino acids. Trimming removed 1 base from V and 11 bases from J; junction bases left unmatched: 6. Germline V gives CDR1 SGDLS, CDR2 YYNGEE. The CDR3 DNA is TGTGCCAGCAGCGTAACTAGCGGGGCGCTAAAGCAGTTCTTC. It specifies CASSVTSGALKQFF.

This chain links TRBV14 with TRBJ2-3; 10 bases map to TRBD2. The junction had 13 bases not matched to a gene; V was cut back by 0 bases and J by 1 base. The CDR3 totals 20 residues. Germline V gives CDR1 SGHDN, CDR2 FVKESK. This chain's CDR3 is CASSQDRASGRVRRTDTQYF. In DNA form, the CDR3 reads TGTGCCAGCAGCCAAGATAGGGCTAGCGGGAGAGTCAGACGCACAGATACGCAGTATTTT.

For the CDR3, the DNA is TGTGCCAGCAGCAGTAGACAGGGCCCCTACGAGCAGTACTTC. Protein product: CASSSRQGPYEQYF. The V call is TRBV27, the J call TRBJ2-7; 7 bases line up with TRBD1. Germline CDR1 and CDR2: MNHEY and SMNVEV (reference sequence). V trimming: 6 bases; J trimming: 2 bases; junction bases outside the gene matches: 7. The CDR3 contains 14 residues.

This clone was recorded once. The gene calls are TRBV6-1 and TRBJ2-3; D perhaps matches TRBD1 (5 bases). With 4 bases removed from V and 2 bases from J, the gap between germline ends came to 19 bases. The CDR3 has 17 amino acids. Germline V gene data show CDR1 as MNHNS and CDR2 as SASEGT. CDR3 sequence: CASSGRGSGRDTDTQYF. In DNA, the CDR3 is TGTGCCAGCAGTGGTAGAGGATCCGGCAGGGACACAGATACGCAGTATTTT.

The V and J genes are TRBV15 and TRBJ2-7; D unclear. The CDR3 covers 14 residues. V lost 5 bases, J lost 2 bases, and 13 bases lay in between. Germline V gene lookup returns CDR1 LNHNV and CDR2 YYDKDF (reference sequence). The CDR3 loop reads CATSFTTGTYEQYF. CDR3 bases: TGTGCCACCAGCTTTACCACGGGTACCTACGAGCAGTACTTC. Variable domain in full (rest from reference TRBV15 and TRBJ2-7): DAMVIQNPRYQVTQFGKPVTLSCSQTLNHNVMYWYQQKSSQAPKLLFHYYDKDFNNEADTPDNFQSRRPNTSFCFLDIRSPGLGDTAMYLCATSFTTGTYEQYFGPGTRLTVT.

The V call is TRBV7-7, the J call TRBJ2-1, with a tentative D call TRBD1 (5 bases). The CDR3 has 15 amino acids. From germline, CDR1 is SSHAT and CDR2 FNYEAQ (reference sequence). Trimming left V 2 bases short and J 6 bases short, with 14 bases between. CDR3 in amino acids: CASSLRPTVINEQFF. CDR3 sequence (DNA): TGTGCCAGCAGCTTAAGACCGACAGTAATCAATGAGCAGTTCTTC.

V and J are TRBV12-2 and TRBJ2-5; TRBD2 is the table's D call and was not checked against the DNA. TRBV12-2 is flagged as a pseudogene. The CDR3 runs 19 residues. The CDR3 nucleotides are TGTGCAAGTCGCCCAAGAGAAGTGCCTAGCGGGGGGGCGGGGGAGACCCAGTACTTC. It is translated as CASRPREVPSGGAGETQYF.

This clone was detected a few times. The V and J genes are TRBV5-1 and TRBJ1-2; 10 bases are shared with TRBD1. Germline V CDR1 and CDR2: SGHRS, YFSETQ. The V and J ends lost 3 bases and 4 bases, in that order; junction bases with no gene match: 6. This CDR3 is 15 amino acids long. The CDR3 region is CASSSSTGGLYGYTF. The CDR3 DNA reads TGCGCCAGCAGCTCATCGACAGGGGGCCTCTATGGCTACACCTTC.

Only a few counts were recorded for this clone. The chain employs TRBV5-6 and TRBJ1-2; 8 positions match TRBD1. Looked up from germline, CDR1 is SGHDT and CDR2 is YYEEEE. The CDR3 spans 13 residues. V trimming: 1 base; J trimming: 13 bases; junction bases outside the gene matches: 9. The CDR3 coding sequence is TGTGCCAGCAGCTTGAGGGTGGGCAGGGGGCTCACCTTC. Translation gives CASSLRVGRGLTF. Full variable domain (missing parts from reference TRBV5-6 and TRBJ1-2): DAGVTQSPTHLIKTRGQQVTLRCSPKSGHDTVSWYQQALGQGPQFIFQYYEEEERQRGNFPDRFSGHQFPNYSSELNVNALLLGDSALYLCASSLRVGRGLTFGSGTRLTVV.

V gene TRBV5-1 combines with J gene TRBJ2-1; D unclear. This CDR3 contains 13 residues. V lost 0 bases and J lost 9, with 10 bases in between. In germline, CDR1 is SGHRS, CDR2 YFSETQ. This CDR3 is CASSLALETEQFF. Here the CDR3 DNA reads TGCGCCAGCAGCTTGGCCCTAGAGACTGAGCAGTTCTTC.

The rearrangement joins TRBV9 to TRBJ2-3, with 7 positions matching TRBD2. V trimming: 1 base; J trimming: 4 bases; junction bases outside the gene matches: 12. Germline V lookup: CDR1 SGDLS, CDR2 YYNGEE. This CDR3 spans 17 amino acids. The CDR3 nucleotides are TGTGCCAGCAGCGTACCCATGACTAGCAACTCCCCAGATACGCAGTATTTT. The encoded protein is CASSVPMTSNSPDTQYF.

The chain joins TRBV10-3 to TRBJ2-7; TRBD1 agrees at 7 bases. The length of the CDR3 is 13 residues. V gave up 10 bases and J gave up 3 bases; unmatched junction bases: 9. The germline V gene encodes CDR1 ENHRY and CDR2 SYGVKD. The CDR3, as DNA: TGTGCCACCAAGGGACAGTTATACTACGAGCAGTACTTC. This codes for CATKGQLYYEQYF.

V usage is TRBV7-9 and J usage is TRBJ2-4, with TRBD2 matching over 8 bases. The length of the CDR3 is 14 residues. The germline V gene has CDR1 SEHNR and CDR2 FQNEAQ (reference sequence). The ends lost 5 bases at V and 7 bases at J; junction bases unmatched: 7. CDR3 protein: CASSISGGDNIQYF. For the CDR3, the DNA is TGTGCCAGCAGCATATCGGGGGGGGACAACATTCAGTACTTC.

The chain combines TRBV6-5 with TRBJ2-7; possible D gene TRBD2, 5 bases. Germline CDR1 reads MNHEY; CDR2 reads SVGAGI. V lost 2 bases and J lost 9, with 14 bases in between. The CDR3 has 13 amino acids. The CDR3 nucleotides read TGTGCCAGCAGTTACCAACCGAGCGGTGGGCAGTACTTC. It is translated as CASSYQPSGGQYF.

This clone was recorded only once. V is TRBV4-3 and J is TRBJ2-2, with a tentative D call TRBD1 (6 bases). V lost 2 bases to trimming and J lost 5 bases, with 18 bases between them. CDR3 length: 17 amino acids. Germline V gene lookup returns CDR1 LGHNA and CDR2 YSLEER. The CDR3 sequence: CASSQIRLGARTGELFF. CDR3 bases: TGCGCCAGCAGCCAAATTCGTCTGGGGGCGAGAACCGGGGAGCTGTTTTTT.

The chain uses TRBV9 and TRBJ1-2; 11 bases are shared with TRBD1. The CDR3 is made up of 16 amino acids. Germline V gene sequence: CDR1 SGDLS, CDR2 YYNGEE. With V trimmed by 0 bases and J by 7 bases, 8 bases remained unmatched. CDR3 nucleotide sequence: TGTGCCAGCAGCGTAGCACCGGGACAGGGGGTCGGTGGCTACACCTTC. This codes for CASSVAPGQGVGGYTF.

CDR3 region: CSVEGTSGGTGTDTQYF. The CDR3, as DNA: TGCAGCGTTGAAGGGACTAGCGGGGGGACAGGCACAGATACGCAGTATTTT. J is TRBJ2-3 and V is TRBV29-1; TRBD2 agrees at 14 bases. Germline loops: CDR1 SQVTM, CDR2 ANQGSEA. The length of the CDR3 is 17 residues. After removal of 1 base from V and 1 base from J, the junction contained 4 bases not matched to a gene.

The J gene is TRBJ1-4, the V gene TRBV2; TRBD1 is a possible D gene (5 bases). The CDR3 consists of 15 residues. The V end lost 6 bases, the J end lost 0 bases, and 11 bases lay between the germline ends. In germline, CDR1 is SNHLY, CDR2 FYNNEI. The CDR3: CASRRDRATNEKLFF. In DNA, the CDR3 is TGTGCCAGCAGGCGCGACAGAGCAACTAATGAAAAACTGTTTTTT.

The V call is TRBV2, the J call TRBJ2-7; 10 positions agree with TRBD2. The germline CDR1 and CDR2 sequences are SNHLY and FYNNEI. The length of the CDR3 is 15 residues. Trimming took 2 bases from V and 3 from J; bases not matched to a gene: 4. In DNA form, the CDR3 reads TGTGCCAGCAGTGAACGGCCTAGCGGGAGCTACGAGCAGTACTTC. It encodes CASSERPSGSYEQYF.

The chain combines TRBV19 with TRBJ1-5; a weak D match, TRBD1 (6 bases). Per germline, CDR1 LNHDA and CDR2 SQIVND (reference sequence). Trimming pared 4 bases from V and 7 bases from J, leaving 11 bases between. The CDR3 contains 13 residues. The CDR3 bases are TGTGCCAGTAGTAGGGACACGGAGCAGCCCCAGCATTTT. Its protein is CASSRDTEQPQHF.

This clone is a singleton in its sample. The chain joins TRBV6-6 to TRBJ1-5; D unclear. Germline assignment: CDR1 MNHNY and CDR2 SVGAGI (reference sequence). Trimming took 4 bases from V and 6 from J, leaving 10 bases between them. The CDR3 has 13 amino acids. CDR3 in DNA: TGTGCCAGCAGTTGGCAGGTGAGTCAGCCCCAGCATTTT. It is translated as CASSWQVSQPQHF.

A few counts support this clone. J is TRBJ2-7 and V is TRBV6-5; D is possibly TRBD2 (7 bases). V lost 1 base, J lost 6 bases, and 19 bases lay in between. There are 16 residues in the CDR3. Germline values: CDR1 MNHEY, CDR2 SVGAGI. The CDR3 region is CASSYFLGGARGEQYF. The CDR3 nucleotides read TGTGCCAGCAGTTACTTCCTTGGGGGGGCTAGAGGCGAGCAGTACTTC.

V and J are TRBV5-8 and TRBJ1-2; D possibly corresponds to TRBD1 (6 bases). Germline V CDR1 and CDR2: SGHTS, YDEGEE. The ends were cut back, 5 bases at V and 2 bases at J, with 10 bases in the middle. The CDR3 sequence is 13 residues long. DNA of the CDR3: TGTGCCAGCAGACAACAGGGAAACTATGGCTACACCTTC. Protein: CASRQQGNYGYTF.

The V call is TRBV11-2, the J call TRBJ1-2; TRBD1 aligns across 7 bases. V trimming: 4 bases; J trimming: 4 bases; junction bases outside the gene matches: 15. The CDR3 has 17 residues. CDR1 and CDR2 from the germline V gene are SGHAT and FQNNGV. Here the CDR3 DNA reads TGTGCCAGCAGCTCAGACAGGACAGGCCGACTCATCTATGGCTACACCTTC. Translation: CASSSDRTGRLIYGYTF.

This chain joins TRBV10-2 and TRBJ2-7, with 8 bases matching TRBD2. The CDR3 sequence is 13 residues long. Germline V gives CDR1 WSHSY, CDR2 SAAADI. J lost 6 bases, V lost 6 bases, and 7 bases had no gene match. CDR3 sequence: CASSLGLAGEQYF. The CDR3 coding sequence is TGCGCCAGCAGCCTAGGACTAGCTGGCGAGCAGTACTTC.

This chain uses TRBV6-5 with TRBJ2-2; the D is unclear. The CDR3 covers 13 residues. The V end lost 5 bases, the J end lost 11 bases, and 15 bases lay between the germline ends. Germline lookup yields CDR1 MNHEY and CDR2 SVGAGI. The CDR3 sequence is CASSPHQVRELFF. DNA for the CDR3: TGTGCCAGCAGTCCTCATCAGGTCAGAGAGCTGTTTTTT.

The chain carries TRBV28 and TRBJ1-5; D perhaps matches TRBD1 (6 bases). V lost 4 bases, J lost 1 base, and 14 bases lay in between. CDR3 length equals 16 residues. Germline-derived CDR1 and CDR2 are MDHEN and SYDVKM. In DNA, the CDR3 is TGTGCCAGCAGTTCCCGGGGCAGGGGAAGCAATCAGCCCCAGCATTTT. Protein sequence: CASSSRGRGSNQPQHF.

CDR3 nucleotides: TGTGCCAGCAGCCCTTGGAGGGACGGTCAGCCCCAGCATTTT. It encodes CASSPWRDGQPQHF. This rearrangement joins TRBV7-2 to TRBJ1-5; weak D call: TRBD1 (5 bases). CDR1 and CDR2 from the germline V gene are SGHTA and FQGNSA. There are 14 residues in the CDR3. Trimming removed 5 bases at V and 6 bases at J, with 14 bases between.

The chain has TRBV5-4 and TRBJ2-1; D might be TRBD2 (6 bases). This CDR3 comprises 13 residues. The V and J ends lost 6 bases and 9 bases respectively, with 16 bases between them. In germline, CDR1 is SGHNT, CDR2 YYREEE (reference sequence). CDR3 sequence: CASNLLFSGEQFF. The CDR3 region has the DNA TGTGCCAGCAACCTACTCTTTAGCGGTGAGCAGTTCTTC. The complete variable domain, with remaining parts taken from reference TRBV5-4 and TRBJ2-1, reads ETGVTQSPTHLIKTRGQQVTLRCSSQSGHNTVSWYQQALGQGPQFIFQYYREEENGRGNFPPRFSGLQFPNYSSELNVNALELDDSALYLCASNLLFSGEQFFGPGTRLTVL.

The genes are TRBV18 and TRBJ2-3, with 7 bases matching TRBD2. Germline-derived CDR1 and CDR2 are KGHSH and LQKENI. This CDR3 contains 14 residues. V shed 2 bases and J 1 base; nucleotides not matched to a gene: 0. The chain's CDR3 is CASSPTSGTDTQYF. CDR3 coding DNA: TGTGCCAGCTCACCAACTAGCGGCACAGATACGCAGTATTTT.